The 5 T cell receptor beta chains in this list originate from one sample, sequenced in a study of CD8+ T cells in alopecia areata (dated by TCRdb to between 2018 and 2020). The library was built by means of the immunoSEQ multiplex PCR assay. For TCR sequencing, RNA was extracted from every sample and reverse transcribed into cDNA to serve as template. TCRdb limited this immuneACCESS table to in-frame rearrangements with V and J called. A share of clones is missing; checked studies link under half to unresolved V genes, and the rest is unexplained. This sample is represented by under 350,000 clones; 58% of them were singletons. The ten most abundant clones make up less than 2% of the sample. The sample's time point, from its label and the paper: about 25 weeks on oral tofacitinib. The treatment or condition label corresponds to: oral pan-JAK inhibitor, 5-10 mg twice daily. This specimen was CD4+ T cells sorted from blood, taken at week 24, from a patient treated with tofacitinib. Receptors were obtained from a human donor with alopecia areata.

V and J are TRBV18 and TRBJ1-5; D may be TRBD1 (5 bases). The germline gives CDR1 KGHSH, CDR2 LQKENI. Trimming removed 0 bases from V and 9 bases from J, with 15 bases in between. The CDR3 covers 15 residues. The CDR3 DNA follows: TGTGCCAGCTCACCACCCGCAGGGTTGGGAGGGCCCCAGCATTTT. Its protein product is CASSPPAGLGGPQHF.

CDR3 sequence reads: CASSEERNSYEQYF. The CDR3 coding sequence is TGTGCCAGCAGTGAGGAACGGAATTCCTACGAGCAGTACTTC. The chain uses TRBV6-1 and TRBJ2-7; D gene ambiguous. The V and J ends lost 3 bases and 1 base respectively, with 10 bases between them. Germline lookup yields CDR1 MNHNS and CDR2 SASEGT. The CDR3 consists of 14 residues.

This clone came up a few times. V is TRBV7-2 and J is TRBJ1-4, with 10 bases matching TRBD1. Trimming at V came to 5 bases and at J to 11 bases, leaving 8 bases not matched to a gene. Looked up from germline, CDR1 is SGHTA and CDR2 is FQGNSA. This CDR3 spans 14 amino acids. CDR3 DNA: TGTGCCAGCAGCGTCCGGGACAGGGGACCTAAACTGTTTTTT. Amino acid sequence: CASSVRDRGPKLFF.

This rearrangement joins TRBV10-3 to TRBJ1-1, with D possibly TRBD1 on 5 matching bases. CDR1 ENHRY and CDR2 SYGVKD come from the germline V gene. Between the trimmed V and J ends, which lost 0 bases and 2 bases, there was a span of 7 bases. This CDR3 is 14 amino acids long. The CDR3 region has the DNA TGTGCCATCAGTGAGTCGGGGGGAAACACTGAAGCTTTCTTT. Protein sequence: CAISESGGNTEAFF.

V and J are TRBV7-9 and TRBJ1-2, with a possible D match to TRBD1 (6 bases). The length of the CDR3 is 14 residues. The ends were cut back, 5 bases at V and 5 bases at J, with 15 bases in the middle. CDR1 SEHNR and CDR2 FQNEAQ come from the germline V gene (reference sequence). CDR3: CASSTRGLWYGYTF. CDR3 DNA: TGTGCCAGCAGCACCAGGGGCTTGTGGTATGGCTACACCTTC.